Below are 22 T cell receptor beta chains sequenced from a single sample in a study of beta chain features in type 1 diabetes. Since all of the isolated RNA was reverse transcribed, expressed TCRB transcripts were what got sequenced. The repertoire was sequenced with immunoSEQ multiplex PCR; TCRdb's copy has only in-frame clones and lacks some. The data show roughly 370,000 clones, around 13% seen once. The sequencing sample was made of naive CD4+ T cells from blood. These TCRs come from a man aged 25 to 40 in good health.

The chain uses TRBV5-1 and TRBJ2-3; D is unclear. The length of the CDR3 is 14 residues. Germline assignment: CDR1 SGHRS and CDR2 YFSETQ. V dropped 4 bases and J dropped 4 bases, with 13 bases sitting between them. CDR3 bases: TGCGCCAGCAGCGAGTCCCCAGGCGCAGATACGCAGTATTTT. This translates into CASSESPGADTQYF.

The chain combines TRBV18 with TRBJ1-4, with D hard to call. The CDR3 runs 14 residues. Germline values: CDR1 KGHSH, CDR2 LQKENI. V was pared by 8 bases and J by 0 bases, with 10 bases between. The CDR3 DNA reads TGTGCCAGCATGCAGGACGCAACTAATGAAAAACTGTTTTTT. This codes for CASMQDATNEKLFF. Full variable domain (outside the CDR3, taken from reference TRBV18 and TRBJ1-4): NAGVMQNPRHLVRRRGQEARLRCSPMKGHSHVYWYRQLPEEGLKFMVYLQKENIIDESGMPKERFSAEFPKEGPSILRIQQVVRGDSAAYFCASMQDATNEKLFFGSGTQLSVL.

This clone occurred a few times. This chain connects TRBV29-1 to TRBJ1-2; possible D gene TRBD1, 5 bases. V lost 5 bases and J lost 4, with 20 bases in between. The CDR3 is 15 amino acids. The germline V gene encodes CDR1 SQVTM and CDR2 ANQGSEA. The CDR3 loop is CSVLKGDPGGYGYTF. In DNA form, the CDR3 reads TGCAGCGTTCTCAAAGGGGACCCCGGGGGCTATGGCTACACCTTC.

This clone was counted a few times. The rearrangement joins TRBV2 to TRBJ2-5, with D uncertain. This CDR3 has 13 residues. Germline CDR1 is SNHLY and CDR2 is FYNNEI. V was shortened by 7 bases and J by 5 bases, with 14 bases between the two germline ends. CDR3 loop: CASTTSLSETQYF. Written as DNA, the CDR3 is TGTGCCAGCACCACAAGCCTATCGGAGACCCAGTACTTC.

This clone was observed a handful of times. The chain links TRBV7-2 to TRBJ2-7; TRBD1 matches at 9 bases. The junction had 5 bases not matched to a gene; V was cut back by 11 bases and J by 0 bases. Germline CDR1 SGHTA, CDR2 FQGNSA. CDR3 length: 13 residues. The CDR3 loop is CASRDRVSYEQYF. The CDR3 DNA is TGTGCCTCTCGGGACAGGGTCTCCTACGAGCAGTACTTC.

This clone has just a few counts. The rearrangement joins TRBV20-1 to TRBJ2-1; D uncertain. Germline CDR1 and CDR2: DFQATT and SNEGSKA (reference sequence). Trimming took off 5 bases at V and 8 bases at J, with 10 bases between the two ends. The CDR3 extends over 11 amino acids. The CDR3 bases are TGCAGTGCTTCCCTAATGGATGAGCAGTTCTTC. Protein sequence: CSASLMDEQFF.

This clone was detected only a few times. The CDR3 is CASSIGAQGFYNYGYTF. The CDR3 nucleotides read TGTGCCAGTAGTATAGGTGCACAGGGATTTTATAACTATGGCTACACCTTC. The chain carries TRBV19 and TRBJ1-2; D may be TRBD1 (6 bases). From germline, CDR1 is LNHDA and CDR2 SQIVND (reference sequence). This CDR3 has 17 amino acids. Trimming cost V 1 base and J 1 base, with 16 bases left between them.

J is TRBJ2-3 and V is TRBV10-1; D possibly matches TRBD1 or TRBD2 (6 bases each). Germline CDR1 WNHNN, CDR2 SYGVQD (reference sequence). V dropped 10 bases and J dropped 0 bases, with 11 bases sitting between them. This CDR3 region has 13 residues. The CDR3 loop is CATGGPSTDTQYF. CDR3 nucleotides: TGCGCCACCGGGGGCCCGAGCACAGATACGCAGTATTTT.

The chain uses TRBV7-2 and TRBJ2-1; D might be TRBD2 (5 bases). This CDR3 spans 15 amino acids. CDR1 and CDR2 (germline): SGHTA, FQGNSA. Trimming pared 3 bases from V and 4 bases from J, leaving 13 bases between. The DNA for the CDR3 is TGTGCCAGCAGCTTCCGAGGGTACCCTTACAATGAGCAGTTCTTC. This translates into CASSFRGYPYNEQFF.

The table lists this clone with a few counts. This rearrangement joins TRBV10-3 to TRBJ2-3; the D is unclear. The CDR3 has 14 amino acids. Trimming shortened V by 4 bases and J by 4 bases, and 12 bases separated the two germline ends. CDR1 is ENHRY, CDR2 SYGVKD, per germline. This CDR3 is CAISGNPLADTQYF. In DNA form, the CDR3 reads TGTGCCATCAGTGGGAATCCATTGGCAGATACGCAGTATTTT.

The chain is built from TRBV7-9 and TRBJ2-3, with 7 bases identical to TRBD2. Germline V gives CDR1 SEHNR, CDR2 FQNEAQ (reference sequence). Trimming took 5 bases from V and 0 from J; bases not matched to a gene: 8. The CDR3 is 16 residues long. CDR3 amino acids: CASSPGLAVSTDTQYF. The DNA of the CDR3 is TGTGCCAGCAGCCCCGGCCTAGCGGTGAGCACAGATACGCAGTATTTT.

The chain joins TRBV7-2 to TRBJ2-6; unclear D gene. The germline CDR1 and CDR2 sequences are SGHTA and FQGNSA. V was trimmed by 2 bases and J by 0 bases, leaving 8 bases between them. The CDR3 has 16 residues. The CDR3 reads CASSLSMPSGANVLTF. Written as DNA, the CDR3 is TGTGCCAGCAGCTTATCCATGCCCTCTGGGGCCAACGTCCTGACTTTC.

The chain employs TRBV19 and TRBJ2-7, with D uncertain. Germline loops: CDR1 LNHDA, CDR2 SQIVND (reference sequence). Trimming took 4 bases from V and 3 from J, leaving 13 bases between them. This CDR3 has 14 residues. The CDR3 region is CASSNIGKDYEQYV. CDR3 bases: TGTGCCAGTAGTAATATAGGAAAGGACTACGAGCAGTACGTC.

The chain is built from TRBV7-9 and TRBJ2-7, with 10 bases identical to TRBD1. The V and J ends lost 5 bases and 6 bases, in that order; junction bases with no gene match: 10. CDR1 is SEHNR and CDR2 is FQNEAQ in the germline V gene (reference sequence). This CDR3 region has 15 residues. CDR3 DNA: TGTGCCAGCAGCCCTACCGGGACAGGGGCTCTCGAGCAGTACTTC. Amino acid sequence: CASSPTGTGALEQYF.

This clone was seen a handful of times. This sequence joins TRBV7-2 and TRBJ2-3; 7 bases fit TRBD1. Trimming took 1 base from V and 2 from J; bases not matched to a gene: 9. There are 17 residues in the CDR3. Germline loops: CDR1 SGHTA, CDR2 FQGNSA. The CDR3 DNA is TGTGCCAGCAGCTTAGGATTTTTGGGACAGTACACAGATACGCAGTATTTT. It yields the protein CASSLGFLGQYTDTQYF.

Concerning this clone itself: The germline gene is not matched at one end of the junction; a read error may be the cause. V is TRBV10-3 and J is TRBJ2-5, with D hard to call. Per the germline V gene, CDR1 is ENHRY and CDR2 is SYGVKD. CDR3 length: 11 amino acids. This CDR3 reads CASSYGETQYF. CDR3 DNA sequence: TGTGCCAGCAGTTACGGTGAGACCCAGTACTTC.

The rearrangement joins TRBV4-1 to TRBJ2-7, with D perhaps matching TRBD1 or TRBD2 (5 bases each). The CDR3 covers 17 residues. Germline-derived CDR1 and CDR2 are MGHRA and YSYEKL. V was clipped by 4 bases and J by 6 bases, with 25 bases between them. CDR3 loop: CASSPSPIPGRSVEQYF. The CDR3 DNA sequence: TGCGCCAGCAGCCCCAGCCCCATCCCGGGACGTAGCGTCGAGCAGTACTTC.

The genes are TRBV9 and TRBJ1-5; D is unclear. Germline CDR1 and CDR2: SGDLS and YYNGEE. CDR3 length equals 14 residues. V was trimmed by 0 bases and J by 6 bases, leaving 10 bases between them. In DNA, the CDR3 is TGTGCCAGCAGCGTAGAGGGATTGGGTCAGCCCCAGCATTTT. It specifies CASSVEGLGQPQHF.

This clone appeared a few times. J is TRBJ1-3 and V is TRBV18; D not resolved. Deletions cut 3 bases from V and 0 bases from J, with 12 bases between. Germline CDR1 reads KGHSH; CDR2 reads LQKENI. The length of the CDR3 is 16 residues. In nucleotides, the CDR3 is TGTGCCAGCTCACCTACGGGGTCGTCCTCTGGAAACACCATATATTTT. Residues: CASSPTGSSSGNTIYF. Complete variable domain (other parts from reference TRBV18 and TRBJ1-3): NAGVMQNPRHLVRRRGQEARLRCSPMKGHSHVYWYRQLPEEGLKFMVYLQKENIIDESGMPKERFSAEFPKEGPSILRIQQVVRGDSAAYFCASSPTGSSSGNTIYFGEGSWLTVV.

This clone came up once. The chain combines TRBV4-1 with TRBJ2-5; 7 bases are shared with TRBD1. Per the germline V gene, CDR1 is MGHRA and CDR2 is YSYEKL. The CDR3 sequence is 15 residues long. The junction had 8 bases not matched to a gene; V was cut back by 2 bases and J by 5 bases. DNA for the CDR3: TGCGCCAGCAGCCAAAAACAGGGGTCTTGGGAGACCCAGTACTTC. It translates to CASSQKQGSWETQYF.

This clone has more than one count but fewer than ten. J is TRBJ2-4 and V is TRBV6-1, with D perhaps matching TRBD1 (7 bases). CDR1 is MNHNS and CDR2 is SASEGT in the germline V gene. There are 13 residues in the CDR3. The V end lost 7 bases, the J end lost 9 bases, and 16 bases lay between the germline ends. The CDR3 bases are TGTGCCAGCAACAGCCGACAGGGAGGCATTCAGTACTTC. Its translation: CASNSRQGGIQYF.

V usage is TRBV5-6 and J usage is TRBJ2-5; no clear D. Trimming removed 2 bases at V and 7 bases at J, with 12 bases between. The CDR3 has 13 residues. Per the germline V gene, CDR1 is SGHDT and CDR2 is YYEEEE. CDR3 bases: TGTGCCAGCAGCTTCGCTAGGACGGTGACCCAGTACTTC. It yields the protein CASSFARTVTQYF.